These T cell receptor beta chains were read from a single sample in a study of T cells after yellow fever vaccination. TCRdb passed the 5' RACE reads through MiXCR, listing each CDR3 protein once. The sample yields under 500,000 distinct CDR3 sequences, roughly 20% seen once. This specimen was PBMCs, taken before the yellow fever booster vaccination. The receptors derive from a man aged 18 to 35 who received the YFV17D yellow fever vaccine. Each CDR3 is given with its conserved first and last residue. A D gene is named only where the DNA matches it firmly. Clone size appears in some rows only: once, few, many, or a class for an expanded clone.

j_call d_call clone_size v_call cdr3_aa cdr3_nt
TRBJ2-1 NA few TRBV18 CASSPIWSSYNEQFF TGTGCCAGCTCACCGATCTGGAGCTCCTACAATGAGCAGTTCTTC
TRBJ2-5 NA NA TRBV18 CASSPPGTRETQYF TGTGCCAGCTCACCACCTGGGACACGAGAGACCCAGTACTTC
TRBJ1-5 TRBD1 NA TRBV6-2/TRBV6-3 CASSPTGGGNQPQHF TGTGCCAGCAGCCCAACAGGGGGCGGAAATCAGCCCCAGCATTTT
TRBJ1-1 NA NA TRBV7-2 CASKRYGGYTEAFF TGTGCCAGCAAGCGTTATGGAGGTTACACTGAAGCTTTCTTT
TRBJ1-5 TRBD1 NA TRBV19 CASNFEDRVNQPQHF TGTGCCAGTAACTTTGAGGACAGGGTGAATCAGCCCCAGCATTTT
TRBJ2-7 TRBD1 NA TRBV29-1 CSVRDPGQGLREQYF TGCAGCGTGAGAGACCCGGGACAGGGGCTTCGAGAGCAGTACTTC
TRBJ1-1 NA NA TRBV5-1 CASSLVQGIMGTEAFF TGCGCCAGCAGCTTGGTTCAGGGAATCATGGGGACTGAAGCTTTCTTT
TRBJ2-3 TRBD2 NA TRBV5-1 CASSLTLLAGGADTQYF TGCGCCAGCAGCCTCACCCTACTAGCGGGGGGAGCAGATACGCAGTATTTT
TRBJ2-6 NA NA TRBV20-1 CSARTPGGEGANVLTF TGCAGTGCTAGAACCCCCGGGGGAGAAGGGGCCAACGTCCTGACTTTC
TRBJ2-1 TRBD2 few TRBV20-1 CSARTSPAPYNEQFF TGCAGTGCTAGGACTAGCCCCGCTCCCTACAATGAGCAGTTCTTC
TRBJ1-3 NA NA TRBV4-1 CASSPPRGVRIPGNTIYF TGCGCCAGCAGCCCCCCGAGGGGGGTCAGGATACCTGGAAACACCATATATTTT
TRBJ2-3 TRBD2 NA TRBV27 CASSLWGGVADTQYF TGTGCCAGCAGTTTATGGGGGGGGGTTGCAGATACGCAGTATTTT
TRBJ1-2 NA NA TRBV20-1 CSAPLTGTFYTF TGCAGTGCCCCCCTCACAGGGACTTTCTACACCTTC
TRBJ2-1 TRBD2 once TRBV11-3 CASSLTSGGNNEQFF TGTGCCAGCAGCTTGACTAGCGGGGGGAACAATGAGCAGTTCTTC
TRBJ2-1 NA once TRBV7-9 CASSLGIGEQFF TGTGCCAGCAGCTTAGGGATCGGTGAGCAGTTCTTC
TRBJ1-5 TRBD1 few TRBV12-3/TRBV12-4 CASSHGPDRVGQPQHF TGTGCCAGCAGTCACGGTCCCGACAGGGTGGGCCAGCCCCAGCATTTT
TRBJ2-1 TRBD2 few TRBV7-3 CASSLGGDLNYEQFF TGTGCCAGCAGCTTGGGGGGGGACTTGAACTATGAGCAGTTCTTC
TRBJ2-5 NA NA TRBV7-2 CASSAPGSIETQYF TGTGCCAGCAGCGCACCCGGTTCTATCGAGACCCAGTACTTC
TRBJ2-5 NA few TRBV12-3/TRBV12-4 CASSSIGRYQETQYF TGTGCCAGCAGTTCCATAGGACGGTACCAAGAGACCCAGTACTTC
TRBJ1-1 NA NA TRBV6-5 CASSPGRGLAFF TGTGCCAGCAGTCCCGGCAGGGGATTAGCTTTCTTT
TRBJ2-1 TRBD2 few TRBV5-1 CASSLVASGGREQFF TGCGCCAGCAGCTTGGTGGCTAGCGGGGGGAGGGAGCAGTTCTTC
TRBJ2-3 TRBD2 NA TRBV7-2 CASSLKAGGRDTQYF TGTGCCAGCAGCTTAAAAGCGGGGGGCAGAGATACGCAGTATTTT
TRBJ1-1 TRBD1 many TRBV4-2 CASTTTGEYTGTEAFF TGTGCCAGCACTACCACAGGGGAGTATACGGGAACTGAAGCTTTCTTT
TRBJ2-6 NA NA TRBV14 CASSNTGANVLTF TGTGCCAGCAGCAATACCGGGGCCAACGTCCTGACTTTC
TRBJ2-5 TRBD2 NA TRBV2 CASSVLAGGTQYF TGTGCCAGCAGTGTTCTAGCGGGAGGGACCCAGTACTTC
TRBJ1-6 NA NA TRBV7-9 CASSGKTAYNSPLHF TGTGCCAGCAGCGGAAAGACAGCCTATAATTCACCCCTCCACTTT
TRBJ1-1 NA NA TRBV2 CASNPETGTEAFF TGTGCCAGCAATCCTGAAACCGGGACTGAAGCTTTCTTT
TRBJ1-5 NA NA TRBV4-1 CASALGGGLRNQPQHF TGCGCCAGCGCTCTTGGAGGGGGGCTGCGCAATCAGCCCCAGCATTTT
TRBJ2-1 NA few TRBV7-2 CASSLMGGNNEQFF TGTGCCAGCAGTTTAATGGGGGGTAACAATGAGCAGTTCTTC
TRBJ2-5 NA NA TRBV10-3 CAISDIQETQYF TGTGCCATCAGTGACATACAAGAGACCCAGTACTTC
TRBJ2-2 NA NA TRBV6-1 CASSRTVTNTGELFF TGTGCCAGCAGCAGAACAGTTACGAACACCGGGGAGCTGTTTTTT
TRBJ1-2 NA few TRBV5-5 CASSPAAFGKNYGYTF TGTGCCAGCAGCCCCGCCGCCTTTGGGAAAAACTATGGCTACACCTTC
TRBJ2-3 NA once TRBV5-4 CASTYRGADTQYF TGTGCCAGCACCTACCGGGGCGCAGATACGCAGTATTTT
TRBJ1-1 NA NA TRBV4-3 CASSQDGGGNTEAFF TGCGCCAGCAGCCAAGATGGGGGAGGGAACACTGAAGCTTTCTTT
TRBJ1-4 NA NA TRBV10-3 CAISQFDRRLLNEKLFF TGTGCCATCAGCCAATTTGATAGAAGGCTACTAAATGAAAAACTGTTTTTT
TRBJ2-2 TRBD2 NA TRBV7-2 CASSLEGLVGGELFF TGTGCCAGCAGCTTAGAGGGACTAGTGGGCGGGGAGCTGTTTTTT
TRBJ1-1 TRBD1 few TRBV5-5 CASSFNRDRGPWTEAFF TGTGCCAGCAGCTTCAATCGGGACAGGGGGCCGTGGACTGAAGCTTTCTTT
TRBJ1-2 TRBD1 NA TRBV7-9 CASKETGSGLYGYTF TGTGCCAGCAAAGAGACAGGGTCAGGTCTCTATGGCTACACCTTC
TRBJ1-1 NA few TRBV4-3 CASSQTTGTEAFF TGCGCCAGCAGCCAAACGACGGGCACTGAAGCTTTCTTT
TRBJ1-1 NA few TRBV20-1 CSARHLAGTEAFF TGCAGTGCTAGACACCTCGCAGGGACTGAAGCTTTCTTT
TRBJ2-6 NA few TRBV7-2 CASTSTGTGANVLTF TGTGCCAGCACCTCTACAGGGACTGGGGCCAACGTCCTGACTTTC
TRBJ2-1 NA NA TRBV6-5 CASTTRSYNEQFF TGTGCCAGCACGACCCGCTCCTACAATGAGCAGTTCTTC
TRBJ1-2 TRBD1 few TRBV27 CASSSGTGGGSPYGYTF TGTGCCAGCAGCTCCGGGACAGGGGGCGGAAGCCCCTATGGCTACACCTTC
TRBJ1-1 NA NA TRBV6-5 CASSHGKVRKNTEAFF TGTGCCAGCAGCCATGGGAAGGTTCGAAAGAACACTGAAGCTTTCTTT
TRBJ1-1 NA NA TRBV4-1 CASSQDRGSLGVEAFF TGCGCCAGCAGCCAAGATCGTGGGTCCCTCGGGGTTGAAGCTTTCTTT
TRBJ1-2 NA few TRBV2 CASSEAGLGGYTF TGTGCCAGCAGTGAAGCAGGGTTAGGTGGCTACACCTTC
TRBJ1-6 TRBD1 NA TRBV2 CASKDRENYLYNSPLHF TGTGCCAGCAAAGACAGGGAAAACTACCTCTATAATTCACCCCTCCACTTT
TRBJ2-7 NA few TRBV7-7 CASSLGVENEQYF TGTGCCAGCAGCTTAGGAGTAGAAAACGAGCAGTACTTC
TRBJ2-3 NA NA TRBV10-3 CAISVGALTDTQYF TGTGCCATCAGTGTAGGGGCCCTGACAGATACGCAGTATTTT
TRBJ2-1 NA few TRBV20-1 CSARVLSNEQFF TGCAGTGCTAGAGTCCTCTCCAATGAGCAGTTCTTC
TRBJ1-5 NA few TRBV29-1 CSVEGGRDQPQHF TGCAGCGTTGAAGGCGGCAGGGACCAGCCCCAGCATTTT
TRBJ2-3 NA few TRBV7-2 CASSPSRLVPADTQYF TGTGCCAGCAGCCCCTCCAGGCTAGTCCCGGCTGATACGCAGTATTTT
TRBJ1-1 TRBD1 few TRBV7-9 CASSPTGAGEYTEAFF TGTGCCAGCAGCCCGACAGGGGCCGGGGAGTATACTGAAGCTTTCTTT